These T cell receptor beta chains were read from a single sample in a study of blood T cell repertoires in COVID-19. Profiling relied on immunoSEQ multiplex PCR, and the TCRdb table lists in-frame clones only, not all of them. Among about 400,000 clones, around 92% were seen once, and the ten largest hold roughly 1.2%. Sequencing was performed on peripheral blood. The receptors shown here come from a man aged 40-49 years with acute or convalescent COVID-19. CDR3s include the opening cysteine and the closing phenylalanine or tryptophan. A D gene is named only where the DNA matches it firmly. The size field is filled for only some rows; it gives once, few, many or a size class.

V	J	D	size	CDR3	DNA
TRBV5-1	TRBJ2-5	.	.	CASSLEETQYF	TGCGCCAGCAGTCTCGAAGAGACCCAGTACTTC
TRBV5-1	TRBJ2-7	TRBD2	once	CASTSPGGAYEQYF	TGCGCCAGCACCTCTCCGGGGGGGGCCTACGAGCAGTACTTC
TRBV12-3/TRBV12-4	TRBJ1-2	.	.	CASRGYRGYTF	TGTGCCAGCAGGGGGTACAGGGGCTACACCTTC
TRBV9	TRBJ1-1	.	.	CASSVALGGLGNTEAFF	TGTGCCAGCAGCGTAGCTTTGGGGGGGCTAGGGAACACTGAAGCTTTCTTT
TRBV28	TRBJ1-2	.	.	CASGTLGGGSGYTF	TGTGCCAGCGGGACCCTTGGGGGAGGTAGCGGCTACACCTTC
TRBV30	TRBJ1-2	.	.	CACLDYGYTF	TGTGCCTGCCTCGACTATGGCTACACCTTC
TRBV6-2/TRBV6-3	TRBJ1-5	.	.	CASGPGTPSGQPQHF	TGTGCCAGCGGCCCCGGGACACCTTCGGGACAGCCCCAGCATTTT
TRBV4-1	TRBJ1-5	.	.	CASSVLSGFSNQPQHF	TGCGCCAGCAGCGTATTATCAGGGTTTAGCAATCAGCCCCAGCATTTT
TRBV3-1/TRBV3-2	TRBJ1-1	.	.	CASSPPRGVNTEAFF	TGTGCCAGCAGCCCCCCAAGAGGAGTGAACACTGAAGCTTTCTTT
TRBV4-2	TRBJ2-7	TRBD1	.	CASSQPGTGVLYEQYF	TGTGCCAGCAGCCAACCCGGGACAGGGGTTTTATACGAGCAGTACTTC
TRBV30	TRBJ1-1	.	.	CAWSAGVTEAFF	TGTGCCTGGAGTGCAGGGGTTACTGAAGCTTTCTTT
TRBV12-3/TRBV12-4	TRBJ1-2	TRBD1	.	CASSIDRVNGYTF	TGTGCCAGCAGTATAGACAGGGTTAATGGCTACACCTTC
TRBV5-1	TRBJ2-1	.	.	CASSFIGGQGESSYNEQFF	TGCGCCAGCAGCTTTATAGGGGGGCAGGGGGAAAGCTCCTACAATGAGCAGTTCTTC
TRBV7-2	TRBJ1-2	.	.	CASSPRFDSYGYTF	TGTGCCAGCAGCCCGCGGTTTGACTCCTATGGCTACACCTTC
TRBV27	TRBJ2-7	TRBD1	.	CASRPIDRDDEQYF	TGTGCCAGCCGACCCATCGACAGGGACGACGAGCAGTACTTC
TRBV30	TRBJ1-5	.	.	CAWSALNSNQPQHF	TGTGCCTGGAGTGCACTCAATAGCAATCAGCCCCAGCATTTT
TRBV5-8	TRBJ2-1	TRBD1	.	CASSLGWTGSNEQFF	TGTGCCAGCAGCTTGGGATGGACAGGGTCCAATGAGCAGTTCTTC
TRBV20-1	TRBJ1-1	.	.	CSARQGGVRF	TGCAGTGCTAGGCAGGGCGGGGTGCGATTT
TRBV19	TRBJ1-5	TRBD1	.	CASSLRSRGAGNQPQHF	TGTGCCAGTAGTCTCCGCAGCAGGGGGGCGGGCAATCAGCCCCAGCATTTT
TRBV30	TRBJ1-4	.	few	CAWSWRDEKLFF	TGTGCCTGGAGTTGGCGGGATGAAAAACTGTTTTTT
TRBV11-1	TRBJ2-1	.	.	CASRGAELNNEQFF	TGTGCCAGCAGAGGGGCGGAGCTCAACAATGAGCAGTTCTTC
TRBV5-1	TRBJ1-1	.	.	CASSLERMNTEAFF	TGCGCCAGCAGCTTGGAGCGGATGAACACTGAAGCTTTCTTT
TRBV4-1	TRBJ2-7	.	.	CASSQETGNGGEQYF	TGCGCCAGCAGCCAGGAAACAGGGAATGGGGGCGAGCAGTACTTC
TRBV5-6	TRBJ2-1	.	.	CASSLGKIAVEQFF	TGTGCCAGCAGCTTGGGAAAGATAGCGGTCGAGCAGTTCTTC
TRBV11-1	TRBJ1-1	.	.	CASSSSRQKAFF	TGTGCCAGCAGCTCATCGCGACAGAAAGCTTTCTTT